These 5 T cell receptor beta chains were all obtained from the same sample, sequenced in a study of CD8+ T cells in alopecia areata (dated by TCRdb to 2017 to 2018). Receptor amplification or capture employed the immunoSEQ multiplex PCR assay. For TCR sequencing, RNA was extracted from every sample and reverse transcribed into cDNA to serve as template. What TCRdb holds here is the immuneACCESS table cut down to in-frame rearrangements. Part of the clones is not present; checked against another copy, under half of the missing clones reflect an unresolved V gene, and the others are unexplained. Counted in this sample were 150,000 or so clones; roughly 48% of them appeared once. More than 6.5% of the sample is taken by the ten largest. The specimen was CD4+ T cells sorted from blood. Receptor source: a human donor with alopecia areata.

Only a few counts were recorded for this clone. The DNA for the CDR3 is TGCAGCGTAGTCCAGAACTCTGGGGCCAACGTCCTGACTTTC. Amino acid sequence: CSVVQNSGANVLTF. The rearrangement uses TRBV29-1 and TRBJ2-6, with D unresolved. Germline V gene data show CDR1 as SQVTM and CDR2 as ANQGSEA. The CDR3 runs to 14 residues. Trimming shortened V by 6 bases and J by 0 bases, and 9 bases separated the two germline ends.

This chain connects TRBV2 to TRBJ2-5; TRBD1 agrees at 7 bases. This CDR3 is 15 amino acids long. Germline assignment: CDR1 SNHLY and CDR2 FYNNEI. J lost 4 bases, V lost 1 base, and 6 bases had no gene match. CDR3 amino acids: CASSEVGQSLETQYF. Here the CDR3 DNA reads TGTGCCAGCAGTGAAGTGGGACAGTCTTTAGAGACCCAGTACTTC.

In its sample, this clone was seen once. This rearrangement joins TRBV28 to TRBJ2-5, with 8 nucleotides matching TRBD2. The CDR3 is made up of 13 amino acids. The V gene end was trimmed by 6 bases and the J gene end by 7 bases; junction bases not matched to a gene: 7. The germline V gene encodes CDR1 MDHEN and CDR2 SYDVKM. The CDR3 region is CASRTSGSPTQYF. The CDR3 DNA reads TGTGCCAGCAGGACGAGCGGGAGCCCGACCCAGTACTTC. Drawing the rest from reference TRBV28 and TRBJ2-5, the complete variable domain is DVKVTQSSRYLVKRTGEKVFLECVQDMDHENMFWYRQDPGLGLRLIYFSYDVKMKEKGDIPEGYSVSREKKERFSLILESASTNQTSMYLCASRTSGSPTQYFGPGTRLLVL.

This clone was detected only a few times. This same CDR3 is encoded by further DNA sequences in the sample. The chain joins TRBV9 to TRBJ2-3; no clear D gene. The germline gives CDR1 SGDLS, CDR2 YYNGEE. This CDR3 is built from 14 residues. V lost 2 bases to trimming and J lost 1 base, with 8 bases between them. The CDR3 spells CASSVATGTDTQYF. CDR3 in DNA: TGTGCCAGCAGCGTTGCAACAGGCACAGATACGCAGTATTTT. Complete variable domain (other parts from reference TRBV9 and TRBJ2-3): DSGVTQTPKHLITATGQRVTLRCSPRSGDLSVYWYQQSLDQGLQFLIQYYNGEERAKGNILERFSAQQFPDLHSELNLSSLELGDSALYFCASSVATGTDTQYFGPGTRLTVL.

The sample holds a few counts of this clone. The chain joins TRBV7-2 to TRBJ2-1; no clear D. Germline V lookup: CDR1 SGHTA, CDR2 FQGNSA. V was clipped by 5 bases and J by 6 bases, with 11 bases between them. This CDR3 has 13 residues. CDR3 in DNA: TGTGCCAGCAGCCGCTATTTTGTCAATGAGCAGTTCTTC. Amino acids: CASSRYFVNEQFF.